This TCR beta chain was observed in a study of T cell changes during pregnancy in multiple sclerosis (dated by TCRdb to 2018 to 2020). Regarding the complete study: The study looked at changes in the T cell repertoire across pregnancy in women with multiple sclerosis.

Receptors were amplified or captured by the immunoSEQ multiplex PCR assay. As stored in TCRdb, this immuneACCESS dataset retains in-frame rearrangements with V and J assigned. A fraction of the clones does not appear; measured against another copy, unresolved V genes explain less than half of the discrepancy, and the remainder lacks a known reason. A total of tens of thousands of clones appear in this sample, approximately 88% of them only once. 0.9% of the sample rests with the top ten. A note on this clone: The target of this receptor is not known. Per-base qualities were not stored, and no clone one base away is much larger.

CDR1 and CDR2 are drawn from the germline V gene: MNHNS, SASEGT. Trimming removed 6 bases from V and 2 bases from J, leaving 11 bases between the germline ends. The CDR3 starts with the cysteine, ends with the phenylalanine, and has 14 residues. The DNA shown is the 42-base CDR3, in frame from base 1. The sequence was collected from a female donor in good health, enrolled as a control in a pregnancy study. The sequence joins TRBV6-1 to TRBJ1-5; too little of a D gene remains to name it. Specimen: peripheral blood, collected in the first trimester of pregnancy. The CDR3 loop reads CASRTKDRNQPQHF. The DNA reads as follows: TGTGCCAGCAGGACTAAAGATCGCAATCAGCCCCAGCATTTT.